Listed below are T cell receptor beta chains from one sample, sequenced in a study of breast tumors, draining lymph nodes, adjacent tissues. TCRdb called the multiplex PCR reads again in MiXCR, with one record for every CDR3 protein. Here the sample spans about 270,000 distinct CDR3 sequences, about 33% being singletons. The specimen sequenced was axillary lymph node tissue. These receptors all come from a female donor with breast cancer. Some clones in this sample may be carry-over from other donors' samples. The CDR3 runs from the conserved cysteine through the conserved F or W. The D gene is left open where the match is weak. A clone size is listed for some rows: how often the clone was seen (once, few, many), or a class if it is expanded.

clone_size j_call cdr3_length v_call d_call cdr3_aa cdr3_nt
many TRBJ2-5 16 TRBV6-5 NA CASCLTSYSSGETQYF TGTGCCAGCTGCCTCACCTCCTACAGTTCTGGAGAGACCCAGTACTTC
few TRBJ2-1 14 TRBV11-2 NA CASSFTRSRNEQFF TGTGCCAGCAGCTTTACGAGGTCCAGGAATGAGCAGTTCTTC
NA TRBJ2-7 14 TRBV3-1 NA CASSQADKYYEQYF TGTGCCAGCAGCCAAGCGGACAAGTACTACGAGCAGTACTTC
few TRBJ2-1 15 TRBV6-2/TRBV6-3 NA CASSYSRANPNEQFF TGTGCCAGCAGTTATTCGCGGGCCAACCCCAATGAGCAGTTCTTC
NA TRBJ2-2 15 TRBV9 NA CASSKLVGNTGELFF TGTGCCAGCAGCAAACTAGTCGGCAACACCGGGGAGCTGTTTTTT
many TRBJ2-6 16 TRBV19 NA CASREGGRSGANVLTF TGTGCCAGTAGGGAGGGGGGTCGCTCTGGGGCCAACGTCCTGACTTTC
many TRBJ2-1 15 TRBV7-2 NA CASSLALGTALKQFF TGTGCCAGCAGCTTAGCCCTCGGGACCGCCCTTAAGCAGTTCTTC
NA TRBJ2-3 11 TRBV29-1 NA CSVGSEDTQYF TGCAGCGTAGGCAGTGAAGATACGCAGTATTTT
NA TRBJ1-4 15 TRBV5-4 NA CASSLVREGVKNCFF NA
NA TRBJ2-1 13 TRBV9 NA CASSSGAYNEQLF TGTGCCAGCAGCTCCGGGGCCTACAATGAGCAGCTCTTC
NA TRBJ2-1 15 TRBV27 NA CASSLKGLGDNEQFF TGTGCCAGCAGTTTAAAGGGGCTGGGGGACAATGAGCAGTTCTTC
many TRBJ2-5 12 TRBV19 TRBD1 CASMSGGETQYF TGTGCCAGTATGTCAGGGGGAGAGACCCAGTACTTC
many TRBJ2-7 14 TRBV2 NA CASNLLLSSYEQYF TGTGCCAGCAATCTGTTACTTAGCTCCTACGAGCAGTACTTC
NA TRBJ2-6 17 TRBV11-2 TRBD1 CASSPGQGAPGANVLTF TGTGCCAGCAGCCCCGGACAGGGGGCGCCTGGGGCCAACGTCCTGACTTTC
many TRBJ2-7 16 TRBV15 NA CATSKLMAVRSYEQYF TGTGCCACCAGCAAGTTAATGGCGGTACGTTCCTACGAGCAGTACTTC
NA TRBJ1-3 17 TRBV5-6 NA CASSFMTGGSSGNTIYF TGTGCCAGCAGCTTCATGACAGGAGGGAGCTCTGGAAACACCATATATTTT
NA TRBJ1-1 14 TRBV7-2 NA CASSYWTGNTEAFF TGTGCCAGCAGCTATTGGACGGGGAACACTGAAGCTTTCTTT
NA TRBJ1-1 13 TRBV7-8 NA CASSQGLLTEAFF TGTGCCAGCAGCCAGGGACTGCTCACTGAAGCTTTCTTT
NA TRBJ2-2 17 TRBV12-3/TRBV12-4 NA CASSPRSGTPNTGELFF TGTGCCAGCTCACCACGGAGTGGGACGCCGAACACCGGGGAGCTGTTTTTT
once TRBJ2-3 12 TRBV29-1 NA CSDPSITDTQYF TGCAGCGACCCCTCGATCACAGATACGCAGTATTTT
NA TRBJ2-7 16 TRBV20-1 TRBD2 CSARWEGHEQYHEQYF TGCAGTGCTAGATGGGAGGGCCACGAGCAGTACCACGAGCAGTACTTC
NA TRBJ2-3 15 TRBV7-2 NA CASSGEGWSTDTQYF TGTGCCAGCAGCGGAGAAGGCTGGAGTACAGATACGCAGTATTTT
many TRBJ2-5 15 TRBV5-8 TRBD2 CASSLDGRGFETQYF TGTGCCAGCAGCTTAGACGGGAGGGGCTTTGAGACCCAGTACTTC
NA TRBJ2-1 14 TRBV7-7 TRBD2 CARHWGLASNEQFF TGTGCTAGACATTGGGGACTAGCATCGAATGAGCAGTTCTTC
many TRBJ1-2 13 TRBV10-3 TRBD1 CATSGGVNGGYTF TGTGCCACCTCAGGGGGAGTAAATGGGGGCTACACCTTC
NA TRBJ2-3 15 TRBV28 NA CASGITGAGTDTQYF TGTGCCAGCGGTATAACGGGAGCAGGAACAGATACGCAGTATTTT
once TRBJ2-3 15 TRBV20-1 TRBD2 CSAREASGSGNEQYF TGCAGTGCTAGAGAGGCTAGCGGGAGTGGGAATGAGCAGTATTTT
many TRBJ2-5 13 TRBV20-1 TRBD2 CSASSGSIETQYF TGCAGTGCGAGTAGCGGGAGCATAGAGACCCAGTACTTC
NA TRBJ1-6 15 TRBV5-6 NA CASSRIDRLISPLHF TGTGCCAGCAGTAGGATCGACAGGTTAATTTCACCCCTCCACTTT
many TRBJ2-1 15 TRBV9 TRBD2 CASNSGREGVDEQFF TGTGCCAGCAACTCTGGGCGGGAGGGCGTTGATGAGCAGTTCTTC
many TRBJ1-2 12 TRBV25-1 NA CASTDSSTGYTF TGTGCCAGCACTGACAGTAGTACTGGCTACACCTTC
NA TRBJ2-6 13 TRBV7-8 NA CASSLSGSNVLTF TGTGCCAGCAGCTTATCTGGGTCGAACGTCCTGACTTTC
NA TRBJ2-2 16 TRBV12-3/TRBV12-4 TRBD1 CASSLADRGGTGELFF TGTGCCAGCAGTTTAGCGGACAGGGGAGGCACCGGGGAGCTGTTTTTT
many TRBJ2-2 15 TRBV6-5 NA CASSRQTVNTGELFF TGTGCCAGCAGCCGACAGACAGTAAACACCGGGGAGCTGTTTTTT
NA TRBJ1-2 14 TRBV29-1 NA CSSEDTKGVYGYTF TGCAGCAGTGAGGACACCAAAGGGGTCTATGGCTACACCTTC
many TRBJ1-3 17 TRBV7-8 NA CASSFVSDRHSGNPIYF TGTGCCAGCAGCTTTGTGAGCGACCGACACTCTGGAAACCCCATATATTTT
many TRBJ2-7 13 TRBV20-1 NA CSTRSGFSYEQYF TGCAGTACAAGGTCGGGGTTCTCCTACGAGCAGTACTTC
NA TRBJ2-5 13 TRBV10-3 NA CAISESGGETQYF TGTGCCATCAGTGAGTCCGGAGGCGAGACCCAGTACTTC
many TRBJ1-3 14 TRBV5-8 NA CASSLRFSGNTIYF TGTGCCAGCAGCTTGAGGTTCTCTGGAAACACCATATATTTT
NA TRBJ1-1 14 TRBV5-1 NA CASSVGPSNTEAFF TGCGCCAGCAGCGTGGGACCGAGTAACACTGAAGCTTTCTTT
NA TRBJ1-6 16 TRBV20-1 TRBD1 CSTKGQASSYNSPLHF TGCAGTACTAAAGGACAGGCTAGCTCCTATAATTCACCCCTCCACTTT
NA TRBJ1-1 13 TRBV11-3 NA CASSLTSYTEAFF TGTGCCAGCAGCTTAACGTCCTACACTGAAGCTTTCTTT
many TRBJ2-7 11 TRBV29-1 NA CSVKTEREQYF TGCAGCGTCAAGACAGAGAGGGAGCAGTACTTC
once TRBJ2-3 16 TRBV7-7 TRBD2 CASSVDSGRARGTQYF TGTGCTAGCAGCGTAGATAGCGGGAGGGCCCGTGGTACGCAGTATTTT
many TRBJ1-2 19 TRBV11-2 NA CASSLDLGAGFRLWDGYTF TGTGCCAGCAGCTTAGATCTTGGGGCAGGGTTTAGGTTATGGGATGGCTACACCTTC
NA TRBJ2-1 17 TRBV15 TRBD2 CATSGEDGTSGTGEQFF TGTGCCACCAGCGGGGAAGATGGGACTAGCGGGACGGGTGAGCAGTTCTTC
NA TRBJ2-2 13 TRBV10-2 TRBD2 CASSVAGAGELFF TGCGCCAGCAGCGTAGCGGGAGCCGGGGAGCTGTTTTTT
many TRBJ1-5 16 TRBV7-8 NA CASSLDAGEEKIAQHF TGTGCCAGCAGCTTAGATGCAGGGGAGGAGAAGATAGCCCAGCATTTT
NA TRBJ1-1 13 TRBV11-1 NA CASSARRGTEAFF TGTGCCAGCAGCGCTAGGCGTGGGACTGAAGCTTTCTTT
few TRBJ1-2 16 TRBV6-1 NA CASSEIWQGPTYGYTF TGTGCCAGCAGTGAAATATGGCAGGGGCCGACCTATGGCTACACCTTC
NA TRBJ1-4 13 TRBV29-1 NA CSVVRMGGEKLFF TGCAGCGTTGTCCGGATGGGAGGTGAAAAATTGTTTTTT
many TRBJ2-7 12 TRBV5-1 NA CASARSSYEQYF TGCGCCAGCGCTAGGAGCTCCTACGAGCAGTACTTC